What follows are 25 T cell receptor beta chains derived from one specimen sequenced in a study of control samples from healthy donors and cancer patients. Profiled with immunoSEQ multiplex PCR; TCRdb holds only in-frame clones, not every one. This table holds about 160,000 clones, under 96% found once. The sequencing sample was made of blood. The receptors were gathered from a woman aged 25 to 45 in good health.

The V call is TRBV18, the J call TRBJ1-6; D perhaps matches TRBD1 (5 bases). This CDR3 has 18 residues. V was trimmed by 2 bases and J by 3 bases, leaving 17 bases between them. Germline CDR1 reads KGHSH; CDR2 reads LQKENI. CDR3 sequence reads: CASSPLEGSRGYNSPLHF. CDR3 bases: TGTGCCAGCTCACCATTGGAAGGGTCTAGGGGCTATAATTCACCCCTCCACTTT.

The chain employs TRBV5-1 and TRBJ1-5, with 8 positions matching TRBD1. The CDR3 has 15 residues. The trim removed 4 bases at V and 0 bases at J, leaving 3 bases unmatched. Germline V CDR1 and CDR2: SGHRS, YFSETQ. The CDR3 DNA sequence: TGCGCCAGCAGCGTAGGGACAGGTAGCAATCAGCCCCAGCATTTT. Its translation: CASSVGTGSNQPQHF.

The genes are TRBV6-4 and TRBJ2-3, with TRBD2 matching 15 bases. Trimming cost V 3 bases and J 4 bases; bases outside gene matches: 2. The CDR3 is 16 amino acids. The V gene's germline CDR1 is MRHNA and CDR2 SNTAGT. The CDR3 reads CASSERTSGGADTQYF. CDR3 in DNA: TGTGCCAGCAGTGAGCGGACTAGCGGGGGGGCAGATACGCAGTATTTT.

This chain uses TRBV2 with TRBJ1-6; 8 bases are a match to TRBD1. CDR3 length equals 14 residues. CDR1 is SNHLY and CDR2 is FYNNEI in the germline V gene. J lost 8 bases, V lost 6 bases, and 6 bases had no gene match. The CDR3 loop reads CASRTDRGDSPLHF. The CDR3 region has the DNA TGTGCCAGCAGGACCGACAGGGGCGATTCACCCCTCCACTTT.

This chain links TRBV19 with TRBJ2-5, with D possibly TRBD1 on 5 matching bases. This CDR3 is 14 amino acids long. Trimming took off 3 bases at V and 2 bases at J, with 10 bases between the two ends. The germline V gene has CDR1 LNHDA and CDR2 SQIVND (reference sequence). This CDR3 is CASSILDKQETQYF. Written as DNA, the CDR3 is TGTGCCAGTAGTATCCTGGACAAACAAGAGACCCAGTACTTC.

The genes are TRBV30 and TRBJ1-1, with 9 bases matching TRBD1. The CDR3 spans 16 residues. V was pared by 3 bases and J by 5 bases, with 13 bases of the junction left unmatched. In germline, CDR1 is GTSNPN, CDR2 SVGIG (reference sequence). The CDR3, as DNA: TGTGCCTGGAGCGTCGGACAGGGGACAATGGGGACTGAAGCTTTCTTT. Protein product: CAWSVGQGTMGTEAFF.

V usage is TRBV20-1 and J usage is TRBJ1-1; 8 positions match TRBD1. Germline CDR1 DFQATT, CDR2 SNEGSKA (reference sequence). The J segment lost 5 bases and the V segment lost 3 bases, leaving 8 bases of the junction unmatched. The CDR3 has 14 amino acids. Here the CDR3 reads CSASSGGARTEAFF. CDR3 coding DNA: TGCAGTGCTAGTTCAGGGGGCGCGAGGACTGAAGCTTTCTTT.

The V call is TRBV19, the J call TRBJ1-2, with D possibly being TRBD1 (5 bases). Trimming cost V 3 bases and J 3 bases, with 11 bases left between them. The CDR3 consists of 14 residues. Germline CDR1 and CDR2: LNHDA and SQIVND (reference sequence). DNA of the CDR3: TGTGCCAGTAGTATTCAAAACAGGTACTATGGCTACACCTTC. This sequence encodes CASSIQNRYYGYTF. Variable domain in full (rest from reference TRBV19 and TRBJ1-2): DGGITQSPKYLFRKEGQNVTLSCEQNLNHDAMYWYRQDPGQGLRLIYYSQIVNDFQKGDIAEGYSVSREKKESFPLTVTSAQKNPTAFYLCASSIQNRYYGYTFGSGTRLTVV.

V usage is TRBV5-5 and J usage is TRBJ1-2, with TRBD1 matching over 10 bases. The CDR3 covers 16 residues. Losses at the gene ends were 6 bases for V and 1 base for J; bases not matched to a gene: 9. Germline loops: CDR1 SGHKS, CDR2 YYEKEE (reference sequence). The CDR3 loop is CASISGTGANNYGYTF. In DNA form, the CDR3 reads TGTGCCAGCATTTCCGGGACAGGGGCCAATAACTATGGCTACACCTTC.

This chain links TRBV6-5 with TRBJ1-1; D might be TRBD1 (5 bases). Germline V gene data show CDR1 as MNHEY and CDR2 as SVGAGI. Trimming left V 5 bases short and J 3 bases short, with 16 bases between. The CDR3 loop spans 15 amino acids. In DNA form, the CDR3 reads TGTGCCAGCAGTCCGGGACCCCCGGCGGACACTGAAGCTTTCTTT. Translated, it gives CASSPGPPADTEAFF.

This clone appeared once. The CDR3 DNA sequence: TGCGCCAGCAGCCAAGAATCGGTTCGTGGCTACACCTTC. Translating it yields CASSQESVRGYTF. The rearrangement uses TRBV4-1 and TRBJ1-2; D is unresolved. Germline V lookup: CDR1 MGHRA, CDR2 YSYEKL. Trimming took off 0 bases at V and 7 bases at J, with 9 bases between the two ends. The CDR3 is 13 amino acids.

The chain's CDR3 is CASSEGLLYGYTF. CDR3 sequence (DNA): TGCGCCAGCAGTGAAGGACTGCTGTATGGCTACACCTTC. The chain combines TRBV10-1 with TRBJ1-2; no clear D gene. Germline V CDR1 and CDR2: WNHNN, SYGVQD (reference sequence). Trimming left V 3 bases short and J 5 bases short, with 10 bases between. The CDR3 spans 13 residues.

The rearrangement joins TRBV10-1 to TRBJ2-2, with D perhaps matching TRBD1 (6 bases). Between the trimmed V and J ends, which lost 4 bases and 5 bases, there was a span of 11 bases. The CDR3 loop spans 14 amino acids. The germline V gene encodes CDR1 WNHNN and CDR2 SYGVQD (reference sequence). The CDR3 loop is CASSAVTGTGELFF. Written as DNA, the CDR3 is TGCGCCAGCAGTGCGGTCACAGGGACCGGGGAGCTGTTTTTT.

This chain uses TRBV29-1 with TRBJ2-2, with D unclear. Germline assignment: CDR1 SQVTM and CDR2 ANQGSEA. V lost 4 bases and J lost 0, with 12 bases in between. This CDR3 has 15 residues. Here the CDR3 reads CSVVTSEANTGELFF. DNA for the CDR3: TGCAGCGTTGTTACGTCGGAAGCGAACACCGGGGAGCTGTTTTTT.

The DNA of the CDR3 is TGTGCCACCGCCAGCGGGGGATCGGAGACCCAGTACTTC. Translating it yields CATASGGSETQYF. The chain uses TRBV24-1 and TRBJ2-5, with 8 bases lining up with TRBD2. The CDR3 is 13 residues long. The V segment lost 9 bases and the J segment 5 bases; nucleotides outside the gene matches: 7. CDR1 is KGHDR and CDR2 is SFDVKD in the germline V gene.

Here the CDR3 DNA reads TGCGCCAGCAGCCAGGTCAATTCACCCCTCCACTTT. Encoded protein: CASSQVNSPLHF. J is TRBJ1-6 and V is TRBV4-1; D is undetermined. Germline loops: CDR1 MGHRA, CDR2 YSYEKL. CDR3 size: 12 residues. V gave up 3 bases and J gave up 7 bases, with 4 bases separating them.

V gene TRBV15 combines with J gene TRBJ1-2; 12 bases line up with TRBD1. Germline CDR1 reads LNHNV; CDR2 reads YYDKDF (reference sequence). The V and J ends lost 5 bases and 4 bases, in that order; junction bases with no gene match: 17. This CDR3 region has 19 residues. In nucleotides, the CDR3 is TGTGCCACCAGCGGAAGATACCGGGACAGGGGGCTCCCCGTCTATGGCTACACCTTC. Its protein is CATSGRYRDRGLPVYGYTF. Full variable domain (remainder filled in from reference TRBV15 and TRBJ1-2): DAMVIQNPRYQVTQFGKPVTLSCSQTLNHNVMYWYQQKSSQAPKLLFHYYDKDFNNEADTPDNFQSRRPNTSFCFLDIRSPGLGDTAMYLCATSGRYRDRGLPVYGYTFGSGTRLTVV.

CDR3 protein: CASNPNRALGEAFF. The CDR3 DNA sequence: TGTGCCAGCAACCCGAACAGGGCCCTAGGCGAAGCTTTCTTT. The rearrangement uses TRBV2 and TRBJ1-1; possible D gene TRBD1, 6 bases. The CDR3 loop spans 14 amino acids. Trimming cost V 7 bases and J 8 bases, with 20 bases left between them. In germline, CDR1 is SNHLY, CDR2 FYNNEI.

Regarding this clone: The same CDR3 also results from other DNA sequences found in this sample. This rearrangement joins TRBV6-1 to TRBJ1-5, with D tentatively TRBD1 (5 bases). Trimming removed 0 bases from V and 1 base from J, with 13 bases in between. CDR3 length: 17 residues. The germline gives CDR1 MNHNS, CDR2 SASEGT. The CDR3 protein is CASSEARGGSSNQPQHF. The CDR3 region has the DNA TGTGCCAGCAGTGAAGCTCGGGGGGGGTCGAGCAATCAGCCCCAGCATTTT.

This sequence joins TRBV9 and TRBJ1-4; TRBD1 is a possible D gene (5 bases). The CDR3 runs 14 residues. The germline gives CDR1 SGDLS, CDR2 YYNGEE. Trimming stripped 0 bases from V and 4 bases from J, with 7 bases between. The CDR3 region has the DNA TGTGCCAGCAGCGTAGGACAGTTTAATGAAAAACTGTTTTTT. This sequence encodes CASSVGQFNEKLFF. The whole variable domain, filled in from reference TRBV9 and TRBJ1-4, reads DSGVTQTPKHLITATGQRVTLRCSPRSGDLSVYWYQQSLDQGLQFLIQYYNGEERAKGNILERFSAQQFPDLHSELNLSSLELGDSALYFCASSVGQFNEKLFFGSGTQLSVL.

V usage is TRBV5-4 and J usage is TRBJ2-5; TRBD2 agrees at 15 bases. The CDR3 contains 16 residues. Germline loops: CDR1 SGHNT, CDR2 YYREEE (reference sequence). The J segment lost 4 bases and the V segment lost 2 bases, leaving 3 bases of the junction unmatched. The CDR3 DNA sequence: TGTGCCAGCAGCTTTGGACTAGCGGGGGGGCCAGAGACCCAGTACTTC. Translating it yields CASSFGLAGGPETQYF.

This chain uses TRBV7-2 with TRBJ1-5, with a possible D match to TRBD1 (5 bases). Trimming removed 5 bases at V and 5 bases at J, with 16 bases between. The length of the CDR3 is 15 residues. Germline CDR1 SGHTA, CDR2 FQGNSA. CDR3 sequence: CASSQDAGIYQPQHF. In nucleotides, the CDR3 is TGTGCCAGCAGCCAGGATGCAGGGATCTATCAGCCCCAGCATTTT.

The gene calls are TRBV5-1 and TRBJ2-3; D is perhaps TRBD2 (6 bases). Germline V gene data show CDR1 as SGHRS and CDR2 as YFSETQ. Trimming removed 4 bases from V and 6 bases from J, with 15 bases in between. This CDR3 has 14 residues. This CDR3 reads CASSPRVGGDTQYF. CDR3 sequence (DNA): TGCGCCAGCAGCCCCAGGGTTGGAGGGGATACGCAGTATTTT.

The rearrangement joins TRBV5-1 to TRBJ2-1; 7 bases are a match to TRBD2. Germline CDR1 SGHRS, CDR2 YFSETQ. The J segment lost 9 bases and the V segment lost 6 bases, leaving 6 bases of the junction unmatched. This CDR3 is built from 12 residues. The DNA for the CDR3 is TGCGCCAGCACAGGGCCGGGGGGTGAGCAGTTCTTC. Translation gives CASTGPGGEQFF.

The J gene is TRBJ2-2, the V gene TRBV24-1; D gene unclear. The CDR3 spans 14 residues. Trimming took off 3 bases at V and 9 bases at J, with 13 bases between the two ends. Germline V gene sequence: CDR1 KGHDR, CDR2 SFDVKD. The CDR3 coding sequence is TGTGCCACCAGTGATGAAAAGGATAAGTGGGAGCTGTTTTTT. Residues: CATSDEKDKWELFF.